A selection of T cell receptor beta chains follows, all from one sample in a study of T-cell reconstitution after alpha-beta-depleted transplantation in children. TCRdb re-called the PCR reads with MiXCR, one entry per CDR3 protein. The sample records about 360,000 distinct CDR3 sequences, 13% being singletons. Sequences were derived from PBMCs, sampled from the stem cell graft. The receptors originated from a human donor who donated a stem cell graft to a child with Fanconi anemia. The CDR3 runs from the conserved cysteine through the conserved F or W. A D gene is named only where the DNA matches it firmly. Not every row has a clone size; where given, it reads once, few, many or a size class.

TRBJ1-3	.	.	TRBV6-1	CASSDTGFTIYF	TGTGCCAGCAGTGACACGGGGTTCACCATATATTTT
TRBJ2-1	TRBD2	many	TRBV4-3	CASSSGLAGGFGAYNEQFF	TGCGCCAGCAGCTCCGGACTAGCGGGGGGATTTGGTGCCTACAATGAGCAGTTCTTC
TRBJ2-3	TRBD2	.	TRBV5-6	CASSLRGVPLQPDTQYF	TGTGCCAGCAGCTTACGGGGGGTACCGCTCCAACCAGATACGCAGTATTTT
TRBJ2-2	.	few	TRBV30	CAWSAMTGGSGELFF	TGTGCCTGGAGTGCTATGACGGGGGGCTCCGGGGAGCTGTTTTTT
TRBJ2-1	.	.	TRBV20-1	CSARRRASTYGNEQFF	TGCAGTGCTAGACGCCGGGCTAGCACCTATGGGAATGAGCAGTTCTTC
TRBJ2-3	.	many	TRBV5-1	CASSSALSETQYF	TGCGCCAGCAGCTCGGCACTATCCGAGACGCAGTATTTT
TRBJ1-5	TRBD1	many	TRBV12-3/TRBV12-4	CASRGGRGHNQPQHF	TGTGCCAGCCGCGGTGGGAGGGGGCACAATCAGCCCCAGCATTTT
TRBJ1-1	TRBD1	.	TRBV4-3	CASSQDQAGGFTKGTEAFF	TGCGCCAGCAGCCAAGATCAGGCAGGGGGCTTTACTAAGGGCACTGAAGCTTTCTTT
TRBJ1-1	.	.	TRBV5-5	CASSLVREPNEAFF	TGTGCCAGCAGCTTGGTCAGGGAGCCTAATGAAGCTTTCTTT
TRBJ2-2	.	many	TRBV29-1	CSATSFGQAGTGELFF	TGCAGCGCAACGTCCTTTGGGCAGGCGGGCACCGGGGAGCTGTTTTTT
TRBJ1-6	TRBD1	.	TRBV3-1	CASSQDRDRTLHF	TGTGCCAGCAGCCAAGATCGGGACAGGACCCTCCACTTT
TRBJ2-7	TRBD2	many	TRBV20-1	CSARDPGEGSYEQYF	TGCAGTGCTAGAGACCCTGGGGAGGGAAGCTACGAGCAGTACTTC
TRBJ2-3	TRBD2	few	TRBV4-3	CASSQGGGRSDTQYF	TGCGCCAGCAGCCAAGGGGGGGGAAGGTCAGATACGCAGTATTTT
TRBJ2-1	TRBD1	few	TRBV20-1	CSASQGQGHNEQFF	TGCAGTGCTAGCCAGGGACAGGGTCACAATGAGCAGTTCTTC
TRBJ1-5	TRBD1	few	TRBV11-1	CASSSIPGQAFDSNQPQHF	TGTGCCAGCAGCTCGATTCCGGGACAGGCCTTCGATAGCAATCAGCCCCAGCATTTT
TRBJ1-2	.	.	TRBV19	CASKATNNYGYTF	TGTGCCAGTAAAGCGACAAATAACTATGGCTACACCTTC